One sample yielded the 8 T cell receptor beta chains listed below, sequenced in a study of cytomegalovirus exposure and HLA in healthy donors. 13 Jbeta primers and 60 Vbeta primers were used for the PCR. Using immunoSEQ multiplex PCR, the repertoire was profiled, and TCRdb retains in-frame clones only, with some absent. The table lists approximately 110,000 clones, around two thirds of them singletons. The specimen was PBMCs. The receptors derive from a man aged 25-45 years in good health and CMV-seropositive.

V is TRBV11-3 and J is TRBJ2-2; D is perhaps TRBD1 (5 bases). The germline V gene encodes CDR1 SGHNT and CDR2 YENEEA. This CDR3 comprises 14 residues. V shed 8 bases and J shed 12 bases, with 22 bases lying between them. CDR3 sequence: CASALGSLGRQLFF. Here the CDR3 DNA reads TGTGCCAGCGCCCTGGGCAGTCTGGGGCGTCAGCTGTTTTTT.

V usage is TRBV7-9 and J usage is TRBJ1-2, with 10 bases that match TRBD1. The length of the CDR3 is 16 residues. With 1 base clipped from V and 6 bases from J, the junction kept 8 bases outside the gene matches. CDR1 is SEHNR and CDR2 is FQNEAQ in the germline V gene (reference sequence). CDR3 nucleotide sequence: TGTGCCAGCAGCTTAGAGGGAGGACAGGGGGAACATGGCTACACCTTC. It is translated as CASSLEGGQGEHGYTF. Together with reference TRBV7-9 and TRBJ1-2, the CDR3 gives the full variable domain: DTGVSQNPRHKITKRGQNVTFRCDPISEHNRLYWYRQTLGQGPEFLTYFQNEAQLEKSRLLSDRFSAERPKGSFSTLEIQRTEQGDSAMYLCASSLEGGQGEHGYTFGSGTRLTVV.

In this sample, this clone turned up a few times. This chain links TRBV19 with TRBJ1-6, with D maybe TRBD1 (6 bases). Germline CDR1 reads LNHDA; CDR2 reads SQIVND (reference sequence). The CDR3 covers 13 residues. Trimming pared 6 bases from V and 9 bases from J, leaving 12 bases between. In nucleotides, the CDR3 is TGTGCCAGTAGCACTCGGACAGCTTCACCCCTCCACTTT. Amino acid sequence: CASSTRTASPLHF.

This clone occurred a few times. The CDR3 DNA reads TGCGCCAGCAGTCAATGTTGGCCGATCCCAATGGCCCAGCATTTT. Its protein is CASSQCWPIPMAQHF. This rearrangement joins TRBV23-1 to TRBJ1-5; no definite D call. TRBV23-1 is noted as an ORF with a role that remains uncertain. V shed 1 base and J shed 11 bases, with 18 bases lying between them. The CDR3 extends over 15 amino acids.

V and J are TRBV10-3 and TRBJ2-1, with D possibly matching TRBD2 (6 bases). Looked up from germline, CDR1 is ENHRY and CDR2 is SYGVKD. V lost 7 bases and J lost 8, with 15 bases in between. The CDR3 runs 13 residues. CDR3: CAITKASSDEQFF. The CDR3 DNA reads TGTGCCATCACCAAGGCCTCTAGCGATGAGCAGTTCTTC.

V usage is TRBV6-5 and J usage is TRBJ1-2, with 7 bases aligning to TRBD1. V lost 6 bases and J lost 2; bases outside the gene matches: 6. This CDR3 is 14 amino acids long. CDR1 and CDR2 from the germline V gene are MNHEY and SVGAGI. The CDR3 DNA reads TGTGCCAGCAGACTCCAGGGGGGCAACTATGGCTACACCTTC. This sequence encodes CASRLQGGNYGYTF.

This clone was observed a few times. This chain links TRBV30 with TRBJ2-1, with D possibly being TRBD2 (6 bases). CDR1 is GTSNPN and CDR2 is SVGIG in the germline V gene (reference sequence). The CDR3 runs to 15 residues. Trimming took 1 base from V and 0 from J, leaving 10 bases between them. CDR3 nucleotides: TGTGCCTGGAGTGGGGACTCGAGCTCCTACAATGAGCAGTTCTTC. Protein product: CAWSGDSSSYNEQFF. Looking up the rest from reference TRBV30 and TRBJ2-1 gives the full variable domain: SQTIHQWPATLVQPVGSPLSLECTVEGTSNPNLYWYRQAAGRGLQLLFYSVGIGQISSEVPQNLSASRPQDRQFILSSKKLLLSDSGFYLCAWSGDSSSYNEQFFGPGTRLTVL.

This clone was seen a handful of times. The genes are TRBV29-1 and TRBJ2-3, with TRBD1 identical over 8 bases. This CDR3 region has 12 residues. Trimming took 7 bases from V and 5 from J; bases not matched to a gene: 5. The germline V gene encodes CDR1 SQVTM and CDR2 ANQGSEA. CDR3 region: CSAEQGGDTQYF. The CDR3 DNA reads as TGCAGCGCCGAACAGGGGGGAGATACGCAGTATTTT.